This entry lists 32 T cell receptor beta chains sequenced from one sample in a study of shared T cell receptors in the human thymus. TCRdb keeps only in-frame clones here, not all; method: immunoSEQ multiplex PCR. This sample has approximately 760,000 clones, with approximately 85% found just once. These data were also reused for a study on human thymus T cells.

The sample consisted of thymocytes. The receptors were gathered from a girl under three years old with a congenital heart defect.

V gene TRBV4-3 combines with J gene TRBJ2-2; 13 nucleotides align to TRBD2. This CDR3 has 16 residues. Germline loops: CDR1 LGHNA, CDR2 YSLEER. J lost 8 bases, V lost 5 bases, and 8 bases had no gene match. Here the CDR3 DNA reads TGCGCCAGCAGCTTTCGACTAGCGGGGGGCGTGGGGGAGCTGTTTTTT. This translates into CASSFRLAGGVGELFF.

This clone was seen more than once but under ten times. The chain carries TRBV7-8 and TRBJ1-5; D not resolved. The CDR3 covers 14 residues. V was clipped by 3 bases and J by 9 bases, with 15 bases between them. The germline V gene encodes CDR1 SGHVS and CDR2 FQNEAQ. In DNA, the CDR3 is TGTGCCAGCAGCTTTCCCGGAGGGAAGCGGCCCCAGCATTTT. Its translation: CASSFPGGKRPQHF.

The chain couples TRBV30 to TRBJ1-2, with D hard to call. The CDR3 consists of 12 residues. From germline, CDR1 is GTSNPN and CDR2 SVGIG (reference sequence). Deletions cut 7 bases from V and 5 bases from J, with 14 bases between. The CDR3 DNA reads TGTGCCTTCTCGGGTCCCCAATATGGCTACACCTTC. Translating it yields CAFSGPQYGYTF.

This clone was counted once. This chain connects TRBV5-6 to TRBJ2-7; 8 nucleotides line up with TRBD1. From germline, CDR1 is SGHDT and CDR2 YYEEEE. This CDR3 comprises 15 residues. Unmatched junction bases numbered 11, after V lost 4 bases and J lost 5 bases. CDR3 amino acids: CASSGRHRGKDEQYF. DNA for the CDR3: TGTGCCAGCAGCGGACGCCACAGGGGGAAGGACGAGCAGTACTTC.

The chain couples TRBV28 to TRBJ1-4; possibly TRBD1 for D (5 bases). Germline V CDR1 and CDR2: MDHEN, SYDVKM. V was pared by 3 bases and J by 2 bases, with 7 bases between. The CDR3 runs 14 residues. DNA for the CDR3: TGTGCCAGCAGTTTCAGGGTGACTAATGAAAAACTGTTTTTT. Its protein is CASSFRVTNEKLFF. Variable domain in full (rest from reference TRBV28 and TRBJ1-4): DVKVTQSSRYLVKRTGEKVFLECVQDMDHENMFWYRQDPGLGLRLIYFSYDVKMKEKGDIPEGYSVSREKKERFSLILESASTNQTSMYLCASSFRVTNEKLFFGSGTQLSVL.

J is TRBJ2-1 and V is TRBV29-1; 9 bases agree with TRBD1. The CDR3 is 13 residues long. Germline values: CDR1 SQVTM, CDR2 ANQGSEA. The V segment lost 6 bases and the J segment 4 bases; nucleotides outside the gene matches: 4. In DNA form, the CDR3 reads TGCAGCGTAGCGGGACAGGGATACAATGAGCAGTTCTTC. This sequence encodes CSVAGQGYNEQFF.

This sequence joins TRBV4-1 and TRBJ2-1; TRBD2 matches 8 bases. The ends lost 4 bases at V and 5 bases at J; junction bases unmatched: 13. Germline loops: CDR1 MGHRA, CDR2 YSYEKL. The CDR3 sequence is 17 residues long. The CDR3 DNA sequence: TGCGCCAGCAGCCCGCTTATCGCACTAGCGGAAAACAATGAGCAGTTCTTC. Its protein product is CASSPLIALAENNEQFF.

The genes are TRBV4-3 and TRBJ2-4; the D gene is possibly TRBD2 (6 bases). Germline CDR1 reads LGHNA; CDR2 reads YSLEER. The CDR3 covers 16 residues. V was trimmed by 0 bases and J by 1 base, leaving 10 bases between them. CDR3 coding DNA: TGCGCCAGCAGCCAAGATTACCGGGGGGCCAAAAACATTCAGTACTTC. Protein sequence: CASSQDYRGAKNIQYF.

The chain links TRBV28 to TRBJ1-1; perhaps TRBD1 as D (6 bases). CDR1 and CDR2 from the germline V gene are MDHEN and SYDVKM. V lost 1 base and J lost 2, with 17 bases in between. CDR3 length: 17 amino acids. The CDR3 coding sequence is TGTGCCAGCAGTTTATATGGGGGCTTGGGGATTAACACTGAAGCTTTCTTT. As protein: CASSLYGGLGINTEAFF. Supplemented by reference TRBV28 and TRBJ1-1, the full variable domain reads DVKVTQSSRYLVKRTGEKVFLECVQDMDHENMFWYRQDPGLGLRLIYFSYDVKMKEKGDIPEGYSVSREKKERFSLILESASTNQTSMYLCASSLYGGLGINTEAFFGQGTRLTVV.

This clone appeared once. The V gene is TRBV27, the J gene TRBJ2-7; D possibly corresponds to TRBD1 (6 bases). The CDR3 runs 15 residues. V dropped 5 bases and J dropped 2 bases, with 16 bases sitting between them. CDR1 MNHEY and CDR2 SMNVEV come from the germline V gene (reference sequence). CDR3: CASSPHQGIAYEQYF. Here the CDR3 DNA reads TGTGCCAGCAGTCCGCACCAGGGGATCGCCTACGAGCAGTACTTC.

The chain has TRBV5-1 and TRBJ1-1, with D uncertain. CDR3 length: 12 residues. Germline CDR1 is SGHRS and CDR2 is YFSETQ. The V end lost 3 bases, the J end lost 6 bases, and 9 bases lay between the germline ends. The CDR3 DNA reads TGCGCCAGCAGCTCACTTAGTTCTGAAGCTTTCTTT. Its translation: CASSSLSSEAFF.

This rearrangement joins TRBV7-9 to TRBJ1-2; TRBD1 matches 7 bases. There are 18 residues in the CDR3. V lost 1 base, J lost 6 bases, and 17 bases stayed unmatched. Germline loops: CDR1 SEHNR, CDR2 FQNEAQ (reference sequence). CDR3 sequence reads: CASSLDDRVGTLSHGYTF. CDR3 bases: TGTGCCAGCAGCTTAGATGACAGGGTGGGAACGTTGTCCCATGGCTACACCTTC.

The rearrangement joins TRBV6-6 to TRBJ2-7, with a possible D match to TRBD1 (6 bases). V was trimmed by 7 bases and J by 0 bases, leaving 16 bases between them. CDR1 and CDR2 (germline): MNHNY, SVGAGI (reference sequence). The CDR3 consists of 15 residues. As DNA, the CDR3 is TGTGCCAGCAAAACACAGGGCCGAAACTCCTACGAGCAGTACTTC. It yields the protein CASKTQGRNSYEQYF.

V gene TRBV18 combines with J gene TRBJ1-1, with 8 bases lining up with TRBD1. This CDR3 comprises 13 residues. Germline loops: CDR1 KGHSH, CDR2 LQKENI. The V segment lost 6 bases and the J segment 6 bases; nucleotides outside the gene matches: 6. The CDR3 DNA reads TGTGCCAGCTCTCCGAAACAGGGGGCTGAAGCTTTCTTT. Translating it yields CASSPKQGAEAFF.

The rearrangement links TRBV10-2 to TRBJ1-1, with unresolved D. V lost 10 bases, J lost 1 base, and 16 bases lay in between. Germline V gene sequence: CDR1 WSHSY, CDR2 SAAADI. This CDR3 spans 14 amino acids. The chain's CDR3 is CATAPTGGNTEAFF. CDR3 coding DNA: TGCGCCACCGCACCTACCGGTGGGAACACTGAAGCTTTCTTT.

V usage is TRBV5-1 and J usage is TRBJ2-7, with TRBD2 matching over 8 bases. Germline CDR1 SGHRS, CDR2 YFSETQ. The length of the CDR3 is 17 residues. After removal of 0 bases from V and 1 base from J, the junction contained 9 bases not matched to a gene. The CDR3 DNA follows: TGCGCCAGCAGCTTGGTACCAGCGGGGGTATATTCCTACGAGCAGTACTTC. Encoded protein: CASSLVPAGVYSYEQYF. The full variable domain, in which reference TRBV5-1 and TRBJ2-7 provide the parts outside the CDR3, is KAGVTQTPRYLIKTRGQQVTLSCSPISGHRSVSWYQQTPGQGLQFLFEYFSETQRNKGNFPGRFSGRQFSNSRSEMNVSTLELGDSALYLCASSLVPAGVYSYEQYFGPGTRLTVT.

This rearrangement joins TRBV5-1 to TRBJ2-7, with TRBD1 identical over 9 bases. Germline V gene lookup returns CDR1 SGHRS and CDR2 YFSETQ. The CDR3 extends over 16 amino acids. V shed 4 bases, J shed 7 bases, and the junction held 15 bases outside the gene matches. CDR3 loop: CASSLAARGQGCEQYF. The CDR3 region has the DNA TGCGCCAGCAGCCTGGCTGCGAGGGGACAGGGTTGTGAGCAGTACTTC.

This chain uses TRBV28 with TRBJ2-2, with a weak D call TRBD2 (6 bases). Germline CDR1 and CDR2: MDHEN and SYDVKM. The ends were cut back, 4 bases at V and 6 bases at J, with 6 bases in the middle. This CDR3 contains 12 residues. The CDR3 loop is CASSWRAGELFF. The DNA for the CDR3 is TGTGCCAGCAGTTGGAGGGCCGGGGAGCTGTTTTTT.

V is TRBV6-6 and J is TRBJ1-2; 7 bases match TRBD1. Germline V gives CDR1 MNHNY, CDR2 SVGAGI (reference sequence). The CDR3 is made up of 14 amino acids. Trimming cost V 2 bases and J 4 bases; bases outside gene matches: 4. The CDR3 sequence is CASSYQGDSYGYTF. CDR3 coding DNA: TGTGCCAGCAGTTACCAGGGGGACTCCTATGGCTACACCTTC.

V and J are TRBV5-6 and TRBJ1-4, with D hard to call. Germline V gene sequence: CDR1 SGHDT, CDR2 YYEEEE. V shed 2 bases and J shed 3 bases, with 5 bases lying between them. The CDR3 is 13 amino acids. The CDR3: CASSFTANEKLFF. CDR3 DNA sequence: TGTGCCAGCAGCTTTACAGCTAATGAAAAACTGTTTTTT.

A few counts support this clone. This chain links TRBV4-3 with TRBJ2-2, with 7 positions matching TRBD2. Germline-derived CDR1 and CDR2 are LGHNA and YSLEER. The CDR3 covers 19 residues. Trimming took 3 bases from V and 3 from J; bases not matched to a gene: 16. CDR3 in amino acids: CASSQSEGRLAEYTGELFF. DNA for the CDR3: TGCGCCAGCAGCCAGTCCGAAGGGCGGCTAGCGGAATACACCGGGGAGCTGTTTTTT.

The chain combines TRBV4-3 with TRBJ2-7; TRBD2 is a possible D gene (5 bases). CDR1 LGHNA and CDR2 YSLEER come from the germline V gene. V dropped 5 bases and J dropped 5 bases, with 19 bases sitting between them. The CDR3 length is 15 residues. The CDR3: CASSYGRRGSDEQYF. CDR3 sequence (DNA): TGCGCCAGCAGCTACGGGCGACGAGGGTCGGACGAGCAGTACTTC.

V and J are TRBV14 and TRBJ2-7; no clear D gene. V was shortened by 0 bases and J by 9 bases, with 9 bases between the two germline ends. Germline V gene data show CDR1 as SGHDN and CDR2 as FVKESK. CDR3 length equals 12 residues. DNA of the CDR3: TGTGCCAGCAGCCAAGATATTGGCGGGCAGTACTTC. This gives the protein CASSQDIGGQYF. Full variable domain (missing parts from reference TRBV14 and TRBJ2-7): EAGVTQFPSHSVIEKGQTVTLRCDPISGHDNLYWYRRVMGKEIKFLLHFVKESKQDESGMPNNRFLAERTGGTYSTLKVQPAELEDSGVYFCASSQDIGGQYFGPGTRLTVT.

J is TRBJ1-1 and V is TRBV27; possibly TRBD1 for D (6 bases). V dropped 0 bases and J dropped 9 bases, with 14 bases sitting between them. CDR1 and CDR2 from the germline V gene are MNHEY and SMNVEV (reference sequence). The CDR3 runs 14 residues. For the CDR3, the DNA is TGTGCCAGCAGTTTATCAGAGGGACACCCTAAAGCTTTCTTT. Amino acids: CASSLSEGHPKAFF.

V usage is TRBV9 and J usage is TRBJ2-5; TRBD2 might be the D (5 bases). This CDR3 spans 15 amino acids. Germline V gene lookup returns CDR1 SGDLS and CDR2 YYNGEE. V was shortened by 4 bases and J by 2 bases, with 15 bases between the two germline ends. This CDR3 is CASSPRGSWQETQYF. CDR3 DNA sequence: TGTGCCAGCAGCCCCCGAGGGAGCTGGCAAGAGACCCAGTACTTC.

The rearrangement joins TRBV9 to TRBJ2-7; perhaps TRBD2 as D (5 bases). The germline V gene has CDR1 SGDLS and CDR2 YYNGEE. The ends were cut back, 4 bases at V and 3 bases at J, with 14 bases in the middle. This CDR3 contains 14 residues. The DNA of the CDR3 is TGTGCCAGCAGCCCCTGCGTCCGGGGCTACGAGCAGTACTTC. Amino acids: CASSPCVRGYEQYF.

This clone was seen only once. CDR3 in DNA: TGTGCCAGCAGGGCGGGGGTGAGGGAGACCCAGTACTTC. Translating it yields CASRAGVRETQYF. V is TRBV28 and J is TRBJ2-5; 7 bases fit TRBD2. Germline V gene lookup returns CDR1 MDHEN and CDR2 SYDVKM. Trimming at V came to 6 bases and at J to 5 bases, leaving 6 bases not matched to a gene. This CDR3 is 13 amino acids long.

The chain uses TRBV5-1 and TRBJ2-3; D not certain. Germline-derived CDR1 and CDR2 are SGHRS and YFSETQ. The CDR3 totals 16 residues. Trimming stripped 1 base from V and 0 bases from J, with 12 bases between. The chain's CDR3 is CASSLKKSTSTDTQYF. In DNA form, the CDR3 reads TGCGCCAGCAGCTTGAAAAAATCGACTAGCACAGATACGCAGTATTTT.

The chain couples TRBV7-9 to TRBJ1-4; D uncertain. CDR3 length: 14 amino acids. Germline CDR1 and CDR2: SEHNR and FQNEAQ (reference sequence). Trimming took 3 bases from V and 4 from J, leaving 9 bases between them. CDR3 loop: CASSFVSGNEKLFF. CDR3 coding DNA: TGTGCCAGCAGCTTTGTTAGCGGTAATGAAAAACTGTTTTTT.

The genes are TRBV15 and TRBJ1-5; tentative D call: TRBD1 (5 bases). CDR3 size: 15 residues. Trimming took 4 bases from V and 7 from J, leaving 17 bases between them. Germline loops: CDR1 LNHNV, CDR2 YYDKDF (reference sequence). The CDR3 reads CATSIFSGGGQPQHF. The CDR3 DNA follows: TGTGCCACCAGCATATTCTCCGGGGGAGGACAGCCCCAGCATTTT.

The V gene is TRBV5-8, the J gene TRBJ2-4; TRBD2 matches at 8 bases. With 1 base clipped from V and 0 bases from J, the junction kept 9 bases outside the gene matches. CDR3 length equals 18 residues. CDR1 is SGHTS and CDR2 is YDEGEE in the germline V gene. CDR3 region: CASSLTYGRVLAKNIQYF. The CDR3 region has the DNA TGTGCCAGCAGCTTGACGTACGGGAGGGTATTAGCCAAAAACATTCAGTACTTC.

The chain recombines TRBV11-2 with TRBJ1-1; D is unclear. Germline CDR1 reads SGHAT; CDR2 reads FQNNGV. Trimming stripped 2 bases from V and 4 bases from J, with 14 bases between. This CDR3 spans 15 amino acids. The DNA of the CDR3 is TGTGCCAGCAGCTTATCTGGTCCTCCGGGCACTGAAGCTTTCTTT. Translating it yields CASSLSGPPGTEAFF.